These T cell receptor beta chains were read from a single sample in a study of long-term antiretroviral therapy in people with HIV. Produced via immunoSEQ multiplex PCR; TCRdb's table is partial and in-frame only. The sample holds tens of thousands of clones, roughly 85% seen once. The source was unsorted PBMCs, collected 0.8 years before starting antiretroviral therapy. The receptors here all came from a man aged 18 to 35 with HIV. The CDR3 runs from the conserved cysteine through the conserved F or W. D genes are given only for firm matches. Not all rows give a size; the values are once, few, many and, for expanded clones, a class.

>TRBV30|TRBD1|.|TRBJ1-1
CAWSVLGGTDTEAFF
TGTGCCTGGAGTGTACTAGGGGGCACAGACACTGAAGCTTTCTTT
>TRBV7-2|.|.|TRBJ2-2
CASSLESGSTGELFF
TGTGCCAGCAGCTTAGAAAGCGGATCCACCGGGGAGCTGTTTTTT
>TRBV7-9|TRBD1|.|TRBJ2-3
CAGQRTGITDTQYF
TGTGCCGGCCAAAGGACAGGTATCACAGATACGCAGTATTTT
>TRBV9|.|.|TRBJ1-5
CASSDGTEYSNQPQHF
TGTGCCAGCAGCGACGGGACGGAATATAGCAATCAGCCCCAGCATTTT
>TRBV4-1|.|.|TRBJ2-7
CASSQDPRYEQYF
TGCGCCAGCAGCCAAGATCCCCGCTACGAGCAGTACTTC
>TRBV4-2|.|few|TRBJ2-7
CASSQDLVGEQYF
TGTGCCAGCAGCCAAGATCTTGTGGGCGAGCAGTACTTC
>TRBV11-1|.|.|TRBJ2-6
CASSYGPASGANVLTF
TGTGCCAGCAGCTACGGGCCCGCCTCTGGGGCCAACGTCCTGACTTTC
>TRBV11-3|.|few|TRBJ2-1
CASSRRSNSYNEQFF
TGTGCCAGCAGCCGACGATCTAACTCCTACAATGAGCAGTTCTTC
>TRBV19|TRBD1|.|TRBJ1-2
CASSLDSDRGGGYTF
TGTGCCAGTAGTCTCGACTCGGACAGGGGTGGAGGCTACACCTTC
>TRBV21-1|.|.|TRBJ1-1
CASSTRTAEAFF
TGTGCCAGCAGCACCCGGACCGCTGAAGCTTTCTTT
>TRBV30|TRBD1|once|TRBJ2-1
CAWGQGYNNEQFF
TGTGCCTGGGGACAGGGCTACAACAATGAGCAGTTCTTC
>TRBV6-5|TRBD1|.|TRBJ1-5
CASRMKAGTGPQHF
TGTGCCAGCAGAATGAAAGCCGGGACAGGGCCCCAGCATTTT
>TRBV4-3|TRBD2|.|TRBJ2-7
CASSHRHEPGLNYEQYF
TGCGCCAGCAGCCATCGCCACGAACCGGGACTAAACTACGAGCAGTACTTC
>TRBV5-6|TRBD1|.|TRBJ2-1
CASSLDGAGGEQFF
TGTGCCAGCAGCTTGGACGGGGCAGGGGGTGAGCAGTTCTTC
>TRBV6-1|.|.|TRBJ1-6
CASRTPGESPLHF
TGTGCCAGCAGGACCCCGGGGGAATCACCCCTCCACTTT
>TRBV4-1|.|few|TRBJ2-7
CASSQDGKGQQYF
TGCGCCAGCAGCCAAGACGGGAAGGGGCAGCAGTACTTC
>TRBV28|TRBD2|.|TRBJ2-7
CASSSHGLAYEQYF
TGTGCCAGCAGTTCCCACGGACTAGCCTACGAGCAGTACTTC
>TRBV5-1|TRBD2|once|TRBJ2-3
CASQGGEGTDTQYF
TGCGCCAGCCAGGGCGGGGAGGGAACAGATACGCAGTATTTT
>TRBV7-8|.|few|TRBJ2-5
CASSLQKGEETQYF
TGTGCCAGCAGCTTACAAAAGGGGGAAGAGACCCAGTACTTC
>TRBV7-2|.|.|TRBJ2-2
CASSGSVGAGELFF
TGTGCCAGCAGCGGGAGTGTTGGCGCCGGGGAGCTGTTTTTT
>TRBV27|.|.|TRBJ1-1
CASSLSSSPNEEAFF
TGTGCCAGCAGTTTAAGTTCAAGTCCGAACGAAGAAGCTTTCTTT
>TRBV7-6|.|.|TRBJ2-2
CASSSRLVPGGELFF
TGTGCCAGCAGCTCCCGTTTAGTACCGGGCGGGGAGCTGTTTTTT
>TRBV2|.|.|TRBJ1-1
CASSVTTSFF
TGTGCCAGCAGTGTTACCACATCGTTCTTT